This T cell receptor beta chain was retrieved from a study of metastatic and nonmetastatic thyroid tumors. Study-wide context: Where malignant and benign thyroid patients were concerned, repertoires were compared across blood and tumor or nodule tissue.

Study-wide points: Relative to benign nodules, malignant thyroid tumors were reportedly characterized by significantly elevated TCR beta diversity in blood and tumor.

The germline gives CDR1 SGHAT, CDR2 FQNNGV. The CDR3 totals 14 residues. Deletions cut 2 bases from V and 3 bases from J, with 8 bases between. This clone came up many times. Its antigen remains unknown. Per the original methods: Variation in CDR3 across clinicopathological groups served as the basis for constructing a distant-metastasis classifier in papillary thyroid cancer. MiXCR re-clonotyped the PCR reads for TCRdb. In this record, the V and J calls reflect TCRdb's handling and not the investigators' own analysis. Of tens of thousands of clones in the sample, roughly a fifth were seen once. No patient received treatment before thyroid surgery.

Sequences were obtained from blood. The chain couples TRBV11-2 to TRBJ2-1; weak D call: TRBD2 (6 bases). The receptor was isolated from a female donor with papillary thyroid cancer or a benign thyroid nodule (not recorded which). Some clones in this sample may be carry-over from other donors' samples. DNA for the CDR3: TGTGCCAGCAGCTTACGGGAGTACTACAATGAGCAGTTCTTC. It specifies CASSLREYYNEQFF. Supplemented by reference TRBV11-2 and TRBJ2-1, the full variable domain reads EAGVAQSPRYKIIEKRQSVAFWCNPISGHATLYWYQQILGQGPKLLIQFQNNGVVDDSQLPKDRFSAERLKGVDSTLKIQPAKLEDSAVYLCASSLREYYNEQFFGPGTRLTVL.